The rows below give T cell receptor beta chains drawn from one sample of a study of radiotherapy plus CTLA-4 blockade in lung cancer. Only in-frame clones appear in the TCRdb table, and some are missing; sequencing was by immunoSEQ multiplex PCR. The data contain about 28,000 clones, 70% to 80% of them singletons. Specimen: peripheral blood, collected from a patient treated with radiotherapy plus ipilimumab. The source of these receptors is a human donor with non-small cell lung cancer who had stable disease on radiotherapy plus ipilimumab. Both conserved end residues are part of each CDR3. The order of the fields is J gene, D gene, V gene, CDR3 protein, CDR3 DNA. The D gene is left open where the match is weak.

J gene: TRBJ2-1; D gene: .; V gene: TRBV6-1; CDR3 protein: CASSEGNEQFF; CDR3 DNA: TGTGCCAGCAGTGAAGGCAACGAGCAGTTCTTC
J gene: TRBJ1-1; D gene: TRBD1; V gene: TRBV18; CDR3 protein: CASSPKQGAGTEAFF; CDR3 DNA: TGTGCCAGCTCACCGAAACAGGGGGCGGGTACTGAAGCTTTCTTT
J gene: TRBJ2-1; D gene: TRBD2; V gene: TRBV5-1; CDR3 protein: CASRRDPGGNQYEQFF; CDR3 DNA: TGCGCCAGCAGAAGGGACCCGGGGGGGAATCAATATGAGCAGTTCTTC
J gene: TRBJ1-2; D gene: .; V gene: TRBV16; CDR3 protein: CASSQSRLEGGSYTF; CDR3 DNA: TGTGCCAGCAGCCAATCCCGGTTAGAGGGCGGTAGCTACACCTTC
J gene: TRBJ1-6; D gene: .; V gene: TRBV27; CDR3 protein: CASSLNRGMNSPLHF; CDR3 DNA: TGTGCCAGCAGTTTGAATCGCGGGATGAATTCACCCCTCCACTTT
J gene: TRBJ2-7; D gene: .; V gene: TRBV30; CDR3 protein: CAWSPGTRNYEQYF; CDR3 DNA: TGTGCCTGGAGCCCCGGGACAAGGAACTACGAGCAGTACTTC
J gene: TRBJ2-3; D gene: .; V gene: TRBV10-2; CDR3 protein: CASDRTGRDTQYF; CDR3 DNA: TGCGCCAGCGATAGGACTGGACGGGATACGCAGTATTTT
J gene: TRBJ1-4; D gene: .; V gene: TRBV30; CDR3 protein: CAHQGEEKLFF; CDR3 DNA: TGTGCTCATCAGGGTGAAGAAAAACTGTTTTTT
J gene: TRBJ2-1; D gene: TRBD1; V gene: TRBV28; CDR3 protein: CATAVAGQGWDEQFF; CDR3 DNA: TGTGCCACCGCTGTGGCGGGACAGGGATGGGATGAGCAGTTCTTC
J gene: TRBJ1-5; D gene: .; V gene: TRBV5-6; CDR3 protein: CASSYGGQPQHF; CDR3 DNA: TGTGCCAGCAGCTACGGTGGTCAGCCCCAGCATTTT
J gene: TRBJ1-2; D gene: TRBD1; V gene: TRBV6-5; CDR3 protein: CASSRDSSNYGYTF; CDR3 DNA: TGTGCCAGCAGTCGGGACAGCTCTAACTATGGCTACACCTTC
J gene: TRBJ1-2; D gene: .; V gene: TRBV7-2; CDR3 protein: CASSPPAAGVGYGYTF; CDR3 DNA: TGTGCCAGCAGCCCTCCGGCGGCAGGGGTAGGCTATGGCTACACCTTC